This T cell receptor beta chain was observed in a study of TIL therapy for anti-PD-1-resistant metastatic lung cancer (dated by TCRdb to about 2021). Notes on the research overall: Tumors were collected before any PD-1/PD-L1 blockade, after which patients were given nivolumab, and patients who progressed were given lymphodepletion, an infusion of expanded TIL and IL-2. Enrolled patients had a median age of roughly 54 years (range about 38-75) and a median tumor PD-L1 proportion score of approximately 6%. Most of the cohort had lung adenocarcinoma, including a handful of EGFR-mutant tumors and two ALK-rearranged tumors, and half of the patients were either current or former smokers. Across the cohort, whole-exome sequencing showed a median non-synonymous tumor mutation burden of around 1.4 mutations per megabase. T cell receptor beta sequencing of tumor and peripheral blood served to follow clonotypes across the tumor, the expanded TIL product, and serial blood samples.

Findings and caveats that apply to the study as a whole: The study protocol defined all tumor marker inferences as exploratory. Because the cohort was highly selected, with more treatment-naive, never-smoker and oncogene-addicted patients than is typical, generalizability is limited. Clonotypes from the infused TIL partially replaced the baseline peripheral repertoire and then declined over months, and persistence showed no apparent association with response.

V gives up 2 bases and J gives up 9 bases, and the segment between their germline ends measures 17 bases. CDR1 and CDR2 were assigned from the germline V gene (reference sequence) as MNHNY and SVGAGI. The CDR3 goes from the cysteine to the phenylalanine over 16 residues. The entry retains the CDR3 DNA only, 48 bases that are in frame from base 1. The sample's time point label, decoded: pre-treatment sample, taken before nivolumab and TIL therapy. A phase I trial run at two centers enrolled adults with stage 4 NSCLC between 2017 and early 2020. Samples came from a single-arm, open-label phase I trial of tumor-infiltrating lymphocyte therapy with nivolumab in advanced non-small cell lung cancer. Mononuclear cells from blood collected in EDTA tubes were isolated on a Ficoll gradient and snap-frozen as pellets, and DNA was then extracted using a Qiagen mini-prep kit. This clone appeared a single time. There is no known antigen for this receptor. The record has no base qualities; no much larger clone is one base away.

Using bias-controlled multiplex PCR with the immunoSEQ v3 hsTCRB kit, the TCR beta CDR3 regions were amplified from genomic DNA. An Illumina NextSeq 500 was used to sequence the TCR libraries, reaching roughly 1.8 million read pairs at survey level or 5-6 million at deep level. In the original analysis: V, D and J genes were assigned, non-productive sequences were removed, and clonality was reported by immunoSEQ Analyzer software. Repertoires of infused TIL and blood were compared using productive Simpson clonality and the Morisita overlap index of productive TRB rearrangements. For each clone in blood, the absolute clonotype count was estimated by multiplying the lymphocyte count by the CD3+ fraction and by the clone's productive frequency. TCRdb retrieved this table from immuneACCESS and kept in-frame rearrangements only. Not all clones are present; in checked studies, unresolved V genes account for under half, and no reason is known for the remainder. V, J and clone size are taken as reported in that table, and D and trimming were inferred from the DNA itself. For this sample there are about 36,000 clones; 70% to 75% appear just once. The biggest ten clones account for 4.5% to 6% of the sample.

This clonotype was obtained from a person aged 25-80 years with non-small cell lung cancer. Here the sequenced sample was blood, taken at baseline. The rearrangement joined TRBV6-6 to TRBJ1-6; the best D guess is TRBD1, with 5 bases matching. The CDR3 here reads CASSYRIPGSSSPLHF. In nucleotides, the sequence is TGTGCCAGCAGTTACCGCATCCCAGGGTCGAGTTCACCCCTCCACTTT.